The 28 T cell receptor beta chains in this list originate from one sample, sequenced in a study of T cell repertoires in cytomegalovirus infection (dated by TCRdb to between 2018 and 2021). These receptors lack a known antigen. Sequencing was carried out with an Illumina HiSeq 1500. Clones were called with MiXCR by TCRdb after fastp trimmed the public reads at Q25, and only in-frame beta chains were retained. Every distinct CDR3 protein forms one entry, paired with its most common genes and DNA. The sample data list 110,000 to 150,000 distinct CDR3 sequences, and over 30% of these were observed just once. The ten largest clones take up roughly 50% of the sample. Sample treatment or condition, as interpreted from the label and publication: in vitro stimulation with specific CMV peptide epitopes to enrich CMV-specific T cells. The sequencing here drew on CD8+ T cells from cultured PBMCs, taken from culture after CMV antigen stimulation. Source of these receptors: a human donor in good health (CMV status not recorded). Some clones in this sample may be carry-over from other donors' samples.

V gene TRBV7-6 combines with J gene TRBJ2-5; D perhaps matches TRBD2 (6 bases). V lost 5 bases and J lost 2, with 15 bases in between. The CDR3 loop spans 15 amino acids. Germline loops: CDR1 SGHVS, CDR2 FNYEAQ. This CDR3 reads CASSRRAGKQETQYF. CDR3 DNA: TGTGCCAGCAGCCGGAGGGCAGGGAAACAAGAGACCCAGTACTTC.

This clonotype turned up a few times. The chain employs TRBV5-4 and TRBJ2-7, with no clear D. The germline gives CDR1 SGHNT, CDR2 YYREEE (reference sequence). V dropped 3 bases and J dropped 7 bases, with 20 bases sitting between them. CDR3 size: 15 residues. This chain's CDR3 is CASSSDSGLNYEQYF. CDR3 bases: TGTGCCAGCAGCTCTGACTCCGGTTTAAACTATGAGCAGTACTTC.

This clonotype was seen ten or more times. The chain couples TRBV6-5 to TRBJ2-7, with TRBD1 matching over 10 bases. V gave up 7 bases and J gave up 7 bases; unmatched junction bases: 13. Germline values: CDR1 MNHEY, CDR2 SVGAGI. CDR3 length: 15 residues. CDR3 loop: CASISTGTGEEEQYF. For the CDR3, the DNA is TGTGCCAGCATCTCCACCGGGACAGGGGAGGAAGAGCAGTACTTC.

The chain carries TRBV27 and TRBJ1-5; D remains ambiguous. Between the trimmed V and J ends, which lost 6 bases and 0 bases, there was a span of 9 bases. CDR3 length: 14 residues. The germline V gene has CDR1 MNHEY and CDR2 SMNVEV (reference sequence). In DNA form, the CDR3 reads TGTGCCAGCAGCGAGGATAATAGCAATCAGCCCCAGCATTTT. Translated, it gives CASSEDNSNQPQHF.

The V and J genes are TRBV7-8 and TRBJ2-7; no clear D gene. Per the germline V gene, CDR1 is SGHVS and CDR2 is FQNEAQ. The CDR3 has 14 residues. V was trimmed by 4 bases and J by 0 bases, leaving 10 bases between them. Written as DNA, the CDR3 is TGTGCCAGCAGCTCCGGCCAGGACTCCTACGAGCAGTACTTC. Translated, it gives CASSSGQDSYEQYF.

This chain connects TRBV12-3 or TRBV12-4 to TRBJ1-2, with D unclear. CDR3 size: 13 residues. Trimming pared 2 bases from V and 3 bases from J, leaving 7 bases between. CDR3: CASSLTDHYGYTF. Here the CDR3 DNA reads TGTGCCAGCAGTTTAACAGACCACTATGGCTACACCTTC.

This sequence joins TRBV12-3 or TRBV12-4 and TRBJ1-1; 7 bases align to TRBD1. With 9 bases clipped from V and 4 bases from J, the junction kept 8 bases outside the gene matches. The CDR3 extends over 13 amino acids. CDR3 region: CASNRGYGTEAFF. The CDR3 DNA is TGTGCCAGTAACAGGGGATACGGCACTGAAGCTTTCTTT.

Many counts were recorded for this clonotype. This chain links TRBV7-8 with TRBJ2-3, with TRBD1 matching 7 bases. J was trimmed by 2 bases and V by 3 bases; bases with no gene match: 8. This CDR3 is built from 16 residues. Germline CDR1 SGHVS, CDR2 FQNEAQ. CDR3 DNA: TGTGCCAGCAGCTTGACAGGGAGCCAGTTCACAGATACGCAGTATTTT. Translation: CASSLTGSQFTDTQYF.

The chain uses TRBV19 and TRBJ2-3; D may be TRBD1 (5 bases). The CDR3 runs to 17 residues. Germline loops: CDR1 LNHDA, CDR2 SQIVND (reference sequence). V was trimmed by 4 bases and J by 0 bases, leaving 17 bases between them. The chain's CDR3 is CASSTTLWQGSTDTQYF. For the CDR3, the DNA is TGTGCCAGTAGTACGACCCTGTGGCAGGGTAGCACAGATACGCAGTATTTT.

The rearrangement uses TRBV5-4 and TRBJ2-5; D is ambiguous. Deletions cut 0 bases from V and 0 bases from J, with 6 bases between. The CDR3 extends over 14 amino acids. Germline values: CDR1 SGHNT, CDR2 YYREEE (reference sequence). The CDR3 coding sequence is TGTGCCAGCAGCTTGGATTCAAACCAAGAGACCCAGTACTTC. Translation gives CASSLDSNQETQYF. Drawing the rest from reference TRBV5-4 and TRBJ2-5, the complete variable domain is ETGVTQSPTHLIKTRGQQVTLRCSSQSGHNTVSWYQQALGQGPQFIFQYYREEENGRGNFPPRFSGLQFPNYSSELNVNALELDDSALYLCASSLDSNQETQYFGPGTRLLVL.

To note about this clonotype: One end of the junction is discordant with germline, which a read error may explain. The genes are TRBV7-3 and TRBJ2-3; TRBD2 matches 8 bases. CDR1 and CDR2 (germline): SGHTA, FQGTGA. This CDR3 region has 16 residues. CDR3 DNA sequence: TGTACCAGCAGCCCGGTGATAGCGGGGCTTCTGGATACGCAGTATTTT. It yields the protein CTSSPVIAGLLDTQYF.

This clonotype has only a few counts. The chain uses TRBV6-5 and TRBJ2-5; 7 bases align to TRBD1. The CDR3 runs 15 residues. J lost 2 bases, V lost 2 bases, and 5 bases had no gene match. Germline V gene sequence: CDR1 MNHEY, CDR2 SVGAGI. The DNA of the CDR3 is TGTGCCAGCAGTTACAGTTCGACAGGGCAAGAGACCCAGTACTTC. This codes for CASSYSSTGQETQYF.

This clonotype was picked up a small number of times. The chain couples TRBV7-8 to TRBJ2-7; tentatively, D is TRBD1 or TRBD2 (5 bases each). The length of the CDR3 is 15 residues. Germline lookup yields CDR1 SGHVS and CDR2 FQNEAQ. Trimming pared 2 bases from V and 1 base from J, leaving 12 bases between. The CDR3 region has the DNA TGTGCCAGCAGCTTACGGGGCTTGGGATCCTACGAGCAGTACTTC. Translation gives CASSLRGLGSYEQYF.

This chain connects TRBV20-1 to TRBJ1-1; D may be TRBD1 (6 bases). The germline V and J ends were trimmed by 0 bases and 7 bases, with 24 bases remaining between them. Germline V gene sequence: CDR1 DFQATT, CDR2 SNEGSKA (reference sequence). The CDR3 consists of 17 residues. The CDR3 nucleotides are TGCAGTGCTAGAGATCCCACAGGGATGGGGGGGCGGGTTGAAGCTTTCTTT. Residues: CSARDPTGMGGRVEAFF.

The chain has TRBV5-6 and TRBJ2-7; D perhaps matches TRBD1 (6 bases). V shed 4 bases and J shed 4 bases, with 9 bases lying between them. The germline V gene has CDR1 SGHDT and CDR2 YYEEEE. The CDR3 consists of 12 residues. The CDR3 spells CASSGDTYEQYF. The CDR3 DNA follows: TGTGCCAGCAGCGGGGACACTTACGAGCAGTACTTC.

The chain uses TRBV19 and TRBJ1-2; D is uncertain. Trimming left V 0 bases short and J 10 bases short, with 12 bases between. Germline CDR1 is LNHDA and CDR2 is SQIVND (reference sequence). The length of the CDR3 is 13 residues. CDR3 in DNA: TGTGCCAGTAGTATAGACCCGACTCGTGTCTACACCTTC. Its translation: CASSIDPTRVYTF.

This clonotype was recorded a few times. V and J are TRBV6-5 and TRBJ2-7; D is ambiguous. V was shortened by 6 bases and J by 6 bases, with 12 bases between the two germline ends. The CDR3 covers 12 residues. Germline assignment: CDR1 MNHEY and CDR2 SVGAGI. CDR3 nucleotide sequence: TGTGCCAGCAGCCCCGTGGCAGGCGAGCAGTACTTC. Protein: CASSPVAGEQYF.

This clonotype was recorded at least ten times. The gene calls are TRBV7-9 and TRBJ2-7; 9 bases fit TRBD2. The CDR3 has 13 amino acids. With V trimmed by 5 bases and J by 6 bases, 5 bases remained unmatched. Germline V lookup: CDR1 SEHNR, CDR2 FQNEAQ (reference sequence). This chain's CDR3 is CASSSGGSREQYF. The CDR3 nucleotides are TGTGCCAGCAGCAGCGGGGGGTCCCGCGAGCAGTACTTC.

This clonotype has only a few counts. The chain is built from TRBV7-2 and TRBJ2-2; TRBD2 matches 8 bases. There are 16 residues in the CDR3. J was trimmed by 7 bases and V by 1 base; bases with no gene match: 8. The germline CDR1 and CDR2 sequences are SGHTA and FQGNSA. The CDR3 protein is CASSLGGLVRIGELFF. The CDR3 DNA reads TGTGCCAGCAGCTTAGGGGGACTAGTCCGAATCGGGGAGCTGTTTTTT.

CDR3 DNA: TGCGCCAGCAGCCCCAATCAGAGGAGCGGAGAGACCCAGTACTTC. Translation gives CASSPNQRSGETQYF. The chain has TRBV4-1 and TRBJ2-5, with D possibly matching TRBD2 (5 bases). The CDR3 loop spans 15 amino acids. Deletions cut 4 bases from V and 4 bases from J, with 16 bases between. Germline loops: CDR1 MGHRA, CDR2 YSYEKL.

This clonotype was picked up a small number of times. As DNA, the CDR3 is TGTGCCAGCAGTTTAATGTCAGGTTCGACAGATACGCAGTATTTT. Protein sequence: CASSLMSGSTDTQYF. The chain carries TRBV12-3 or TRBV12-4 and TRBJ2-3; D not resolved. CDR3 length: 15 amino acids. Trimming cost V 2 bases and J 3 bases, with 12 bases left between them.

This clonotype was detected only a few times. The V call is TRBV19, the J call TRBJ2-5; TRBD2 aligns across 10 bases. J gave up 0 bases and V 5 bases, and 3 bases lay outside the gene matches. The germline gives CDR1 LNHDA, CDR2 SQIVND (reference sequence). The CDR3 runs to 15 residues. The CDR3 reads CASSVGLADQETQYF. The CDR3 DNA follows: TGTGCCAGTAGTGTTGGACTAGCGGACCAAGAGACCCAGTACTTC.

Of note for this clonotype: Its ends do not fully match the called genes, so a read error is possible. V and J are TRBV6-1 and TRBJ2-2, with D perhaps TRBD2 (5 bases). CDR1 MNHNS and CDR2 SASEGT come from the germline V gene. This CDR3 has 12 residues. CDR3 in amino acids: CASLRNTGEPFF. As DNA, the CDR3 is TGTGCCAGCTTGCGGAACACCGGGGAGCCGTTTTTT.

This clonotype was observed a handful of times. CDR3 in DNA: TGTGCCAGCAGCCCGACCGGACTAGCGGGGACCTACGAGCAGTACTTC. It translates to CASSPTGLAGTYEQYF. The V gene is TRBV7-8, the J gene TRBJ2-7; TRBD2 agrees at 12 bases. J lost 2 bases, V lost 5 bases, and 7 bases had no gene match. The CDR3 has 16 residues. Germline loops: CDR1 SGHVS, CDR2 FQNEAQ. Using reference TRBV7-8 and TRBJ2-7 for the parts outside the CDR3, the full variable domain is GAGVSQSPRYKVAKRGQDVALRCDPISGHVSLFWYQQALGQGPEFLTYFQNEAQLDKSGLPSDRFFAERPEGSVSTLKIQRTQQEDSAVYLCASSPTGLAGTYEQYFGPGTRLTVT.

The chain uses TRBV6-8 and TRBJ2-1, with D perhaps matching TRBD2 (5 bases). V was pared by 8 bases and J by 3 bases, with 14 bases between. Germline V gene lookup returns CDR1 MNHGY and CDR2 SAAAGT. The CDR3 is 14 residues long. This CDR3 is CASSASSNYNEQFF. CDR3 nucleotides: TGTGCCAGCTCCGCTAGCTCAAACTACAATGAGCAGTTCTTC.

Only a few counts were recorded for this clonotype. This chain uses TRBV7-8 with TRBJ1-3; 7 nucleotides match TRBD1. The CDR3 loop spans 14 amino acids. The junction had 5 bases not matched to a gene; V was cut back by 5 bases and J by 4 bases. The germline CDR1 and CDR2 sequences are SGHVS and FQNEAQ. The CDR3 region is CASSPRDRGNTIYF. The CDR3 coding sequence is TGTGCCAGCAGCCCCCGGGACAGAGGAAACACCATATATTTT.

This clonotype was seen only a few times. V is TRBV6-5 and J is TRBJ2-2, with 7 bases identical to TRBD1. Trimming removed 6 bases from V and 7 bases from J; junction bases left unmatched: 17. Germline V CDR1 and CDR2: MNHEY, SVGAGI. This CDR3 contains 17 residues. The CDR3 DNA reads TGTGCCAGCAGCTCAGGGACAGAGGGCCCCAGAGGCGGGGAGCTGTTTTTT. Its protein is CASSSGTEGPRGGELFF.

This clonotype was recorded a few times. The chain couples TRBV2 to TRBJ1-1; TRBD1 is a possible D gene (6 bases). The germline V gene has CDR1 SNHLY and CDR2 FYNNEI. The germline V and J ends were trimmed by 1 base and 2 bases, with 11 bases remaining between them. This CDR3 comprises 15 residues. The CDR3 here is CASSEDSGTNTEAFF. CDR3 DNA sequence: TGTGCCAGCAGTGAAGATTCAGGGACAAACACTGAAGCTTTCTTT.